The 12 T cell receptor beta chains in this list originate from one sample, sequenced in a study of blood T cell repertoires in COVID-19. Some clones are missing from TCRdb's copy, which holds only in-frame ones; the method was immunoSEQ multiplex PCR. Of tens of thousands of clones detected, roughly 90% appear once; the ten largest clones hold about 39%. Material for sequencing was peripheral blood. These receptors were taken from a man aged 60 to 69 with active or convalescent COVID-19.

Written as DNA, the CDR3 is TGCGCCAGCAGCCAGGGGGACAGGGGGCACCGGGAGCTGTTTTTT. Protein product: CASSQGDRGHRELFF. V is TRBV4-1 and J is TRBJ2-2; 12 nucleotides match TRBD1. Trimming at V came to 3 bases and at J to 9 bases, leaving 5 bases not matched to a gene. The CDR3 loop spans 15 amino acids. Germline CDR1 and CDR2: MGHRA and YSYEKL.

This chain connects TRBV6-2 or TRBV6-3 to TRBJ2-2; 7 bases agree with TRBD1. Unmatched junction bases numbered 9, after V lost 1 base and J lost 4 bases. Germline CDR1 and CDR2: MNHEY and SVGEGT. The CDR3 sequence is 17 residues long. CDR3: CASSYWATGSGTGELFF. The CDR3 bases are TGTGCCAGCAGTTACTGGGCGACAGGGAGCGGCACCGGGGAGCTGTTTTTT.

The J gene is TRBJ1-3, the V gene TRBV7-3, with D hard to call. The V gene's germline CDR1 is SGHTA and CDR2 FQGTGA. The V end was cut by 0 bases, the J end by 4 bases, with 4 bases between. The CDR3 covers 13 residues. In DNA, the CDR3 is TGTGCCAGCAGCTTAACACACGGAAACACCATATATTTT. This gives the protein CASSLTHGNTIYF.

This chain connects TRBV20-1 to TRBJ1-2; D possibly corresponds to TRBD1 (6 bases). Germline lookup yields CDR1 DFQATT and CDR2 SNEGSKA (reference sequence). The V end lost 5 bases, the J end lost 6 bases, and 10 bases lay between the germline ends. CDR3 length: 11 residues. CDR3 amino acids: CSAYRANGYTF. In DNA, the CDR3 is TGCAGTGCTTACAGGGCAAATGGCTACACCTTC.

V gene TRBV5-1 combines with J gene TRBJ2-1; 7 bases fit TRBD1. Per the germline V gene, CDR1 is SGHRS and CDR2 is YFSETQ. Trimming took 4 bases from V and 3 from J; bases not matched to a gene: 7. This CDR3 has 15 residues. DNA of the CDR3: TGCGCCAGCAGCCCGACAGGGACGGACTACAATGAGCAGTTCTTC. Translating it yields CASSPTGTDYNEQFF.

This clone was counted once. In the same sample, other DNA sequences code for this CDR3. V and J are TRBV7-9 and TRBJ1-2, with D perhaps matching TRBD1 (6 bases). The CDR3 totals 13 residues. CDR1 is SEHNR and CDR2 is FQNEAQ in the germline V gene (reference sequence). V was cut by 2 bases and J by 6 bases, with 10 bases left in between. CDR3 amino acids: CASSLQGSDGYTF. In nucleotides, the CDR3 is TGTGCCAGCAGCTTACAGGGGTCTGATGGCTACACCTTC.

This clone showed up just once. The chain combines TRBV7-8 with TRBJ1-3; D ambiguous. Germline V CDR1 and CDR2: SGHVS, FQNEAQ. Trimming pared 6 bases from V and 0 bases from J, leaving 15 bases between. CDR3 length: 16 amino acids. The CDR3 bases are TGTGCCAGCAGTCCCGCGCGGCAGTTCTCTGGAAACACCATATATTTT. Amino acids: CASSPARQFSGNTIYF.

The J gene is TRBJ1-5, the V gene TRBV7-3; maybe TRBD1 (5 bases). Trimming removed 2 bases from V and 9 bases from J, with 11 bases in between. CDR3 size: 13 residues. Germline loops: CDR1 SGHTA, CDR2 FQGTGA. CDR3 DNA sequence: TGTGCCAGCAGCTTAGGGGCTCAAGGGCCCCAGCATTTT. It specifies CASSLGAQGPQHF.

In this sample, this clone turned up once. This chain links TRBV6-5 with TRBJ2-1; perhaps TRBD1 as D (5 bases). This CDR3 comprises 14 residues. CDR1 MNHEY and CDR2 SVGAGI come from the germline V gene. V lost 5 bases, J lost 2 bases, and 10 bases lay in between. CDR3 DNA: TGTGCCAGCAGTAACAGGCGACCCTACAATGAGCAGTTCTTC. Its protein is CASSNRRPYNEQFF.

V gene TRBV7-3 combines with J gene TRBJ1-2, with 9 bases that match TRBD1. The germline V gene has CDR1 SGHTA and CDR2 FQGTGA. There are 16 residues in the CDR3. The ends lost 5 bases at V and 4 bases at J; junction bases unmatched: 11. This CDR3 is CASSRKGGQGSYGYTF. Written as DNA, the CDR3 is TGTGCCAGCAGCCGAAAGGGGGGACAGGGAAGCTATGGCTACACCTTC.

The chain employs TRBV6-4 and TRBJ2-1, with 13 positions matching TRBD2. With V trimmed by 4 bases and J by 8 bases, 5 bases remained unmatched. The length of the CDR3 is 15 residues. Germline values: CDR1 MRHNA, CDR2 SNTAGT. This CDR3 reads CASSAGTSGKDEQFF. The CDR3 DNA follows: TGTGCCAGCAGTGCCGGGACTAGCGGGAAGGATGAGCAGTTCTTC.

The CDR3 DNA sequence: TGTGCCATCAGTGAGTTTCTTCAAGAGACCCAGTACTTC. It codes for CAISEFLQETQYF. This chain joins TRBV10-3 and TRBJ2-5; no definite D call. The CDR3 is made up of 13 amino acids. Germline CDR1 ENHRY, CDR2 SYGVKD. Trimming removed 1 base from V and 2 bases from J, with 5 bases in between.